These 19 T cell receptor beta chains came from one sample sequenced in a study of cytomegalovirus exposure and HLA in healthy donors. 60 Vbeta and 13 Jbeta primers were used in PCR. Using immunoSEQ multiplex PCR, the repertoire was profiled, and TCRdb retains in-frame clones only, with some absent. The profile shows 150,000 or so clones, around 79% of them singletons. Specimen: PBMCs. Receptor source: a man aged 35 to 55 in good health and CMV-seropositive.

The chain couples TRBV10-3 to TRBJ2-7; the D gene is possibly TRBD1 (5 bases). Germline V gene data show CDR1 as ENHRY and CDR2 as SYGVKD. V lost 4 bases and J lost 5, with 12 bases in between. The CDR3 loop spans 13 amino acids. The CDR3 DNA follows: TGTGCCATCAGTGGCCAGGGCGTCGACGAGCAGTACTTC. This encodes CAISGQGVDEQYF.

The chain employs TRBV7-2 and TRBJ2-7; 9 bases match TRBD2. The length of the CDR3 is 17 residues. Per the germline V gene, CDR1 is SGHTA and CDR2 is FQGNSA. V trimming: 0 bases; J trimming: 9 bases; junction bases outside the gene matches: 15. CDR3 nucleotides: TGTGCCAGCAGCTTAGCGCGGGAGACTAGCGGTTTTTTGGGGCAGTACTTC. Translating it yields CASSLARETSGFLGQYF.

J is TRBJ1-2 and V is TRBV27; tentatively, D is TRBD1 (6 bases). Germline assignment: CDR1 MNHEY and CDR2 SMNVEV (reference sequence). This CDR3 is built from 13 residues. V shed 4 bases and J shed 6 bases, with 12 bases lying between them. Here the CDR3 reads CASSSQGFDGYTF. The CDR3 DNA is TGTGCCAGCAGTTCACAGGGTTTCGATGGCTACACCTTC.

The chain's CDR3 is CASSLRTPTSFSGNTIYF. The CDR3 nucleotides are TGCGCCAGCAGCCTCCGGACACCAACCTCCTTCTCTGGAAACACCATATATTTT. This rearrangement joins TRBV5-1 to TRBJ1-3; possible D gene TRBD1, 5 bases. Trimming pared 4 bases from V and 0 bases from J, leaving 20 bases between. The CDR3 has 18 amino acids. Germline V gene lookup returns CDR1 SGHRS and CDR2 YFSETQ.

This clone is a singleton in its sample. CDR3: CSVEGIGGTSGYTF. CDR3 DNA sequence: TGCAGCGTTGAAGGGATAGGGGGAACCAGTGGCTACACCTTC. The chain links TRBV29-1 to TRBJ1-2; maybe TRBD1 (6 bases). V was trimmed by 1 base and J by 7 bases, leaving 16 bases between them. The CDR3 totals 14 residues. CDR1 is SQVTM, CDR2 ANQGSEA, per germline.

CDR3 sequence: CASSRTSGGLNTGELFF. Written as DNA, the CDR3 is TGTGCCAGCAGCCGGACTAGCGGGGGACTGAACACCGGGGAGCTGTTTTTT. V usage is TRBV11-3 and J usage is TRBJ2-2, with 13 positions matching TRBD2. With 5 bases clipped from V and 1 base from J, the junction kept 4 bases outside the gene matches. The CDR3 covers 17 residues. In germline, CDR1 is SGHNT, CDR2 YENEEA. The whole variable domain, remainder taken from reference TRBV11-3 and TRBJ2-2, is EAGVVQSPRYKIIEKKQPVAFWCNPISGHNTLYWYLQNLGQGPELLIRYENEEAVDDSQLPKDRFSAERLKGVDSTLKIQPAELGDSAVYLCASSRTSGGLNTGELFFGEGSRLTVL.

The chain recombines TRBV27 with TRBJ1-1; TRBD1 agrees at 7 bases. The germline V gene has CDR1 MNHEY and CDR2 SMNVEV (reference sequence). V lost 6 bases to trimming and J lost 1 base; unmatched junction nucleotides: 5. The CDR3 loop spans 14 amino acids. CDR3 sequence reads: CASRRQGENTEAFF. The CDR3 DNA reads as TGTGCCAGCAGACGACAGGGAGAGAACACTGAAGCTTTCTTT.

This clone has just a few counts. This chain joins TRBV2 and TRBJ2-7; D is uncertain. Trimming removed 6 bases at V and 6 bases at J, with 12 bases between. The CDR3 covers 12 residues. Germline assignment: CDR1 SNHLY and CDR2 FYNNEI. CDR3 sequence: CASRRDILEQYF. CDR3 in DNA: TGTGCCAGCAGAAGAGACATCCTCGAGCAGTACTTC.

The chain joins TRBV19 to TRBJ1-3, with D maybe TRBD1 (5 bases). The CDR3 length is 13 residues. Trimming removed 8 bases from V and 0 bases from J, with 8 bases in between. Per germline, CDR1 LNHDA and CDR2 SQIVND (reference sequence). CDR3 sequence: CASGGLSGNTIYF. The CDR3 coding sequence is TGTGCCAGTGGGGGACTCTCTGGAAACACCATATATTTT.

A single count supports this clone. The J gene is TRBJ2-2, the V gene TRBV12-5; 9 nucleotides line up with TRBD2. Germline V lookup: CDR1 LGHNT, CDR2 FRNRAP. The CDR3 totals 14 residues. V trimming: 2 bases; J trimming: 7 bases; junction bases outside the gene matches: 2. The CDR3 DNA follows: TGTGCTAGTGGTTTGAAACTAGCGGGCGGGGAGCTGTTTTTT. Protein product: CASGLKLAGGELFF.

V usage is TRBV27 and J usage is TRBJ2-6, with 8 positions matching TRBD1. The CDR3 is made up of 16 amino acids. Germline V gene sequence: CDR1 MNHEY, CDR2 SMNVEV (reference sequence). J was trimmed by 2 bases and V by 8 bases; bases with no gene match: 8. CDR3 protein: CASGRTGRTGANVLTF. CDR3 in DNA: TGTGCCAGCGGTAGGACAGGGAGGACTGGGGCCAACGTCCTGACTTTC.

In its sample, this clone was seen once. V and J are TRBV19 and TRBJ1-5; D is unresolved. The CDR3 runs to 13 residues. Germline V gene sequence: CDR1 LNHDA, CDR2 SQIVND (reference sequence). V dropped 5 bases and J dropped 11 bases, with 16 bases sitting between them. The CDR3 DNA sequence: TGTGCCAGTAGTCGTGAGGAATCAGAGGCCCAGCATTTT. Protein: CASSREESEAQHF. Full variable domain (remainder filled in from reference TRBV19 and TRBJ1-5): DGGITQSPKYLFRKEGQNVTLSCEQNLNHDAMYWYRQDPGQGLRLIYYSQIVNDFQKGDIAEGYSVSREKKESFPLTVTSAQKNPTAFYLCASSREESEAQHFGDGTRLSIL.

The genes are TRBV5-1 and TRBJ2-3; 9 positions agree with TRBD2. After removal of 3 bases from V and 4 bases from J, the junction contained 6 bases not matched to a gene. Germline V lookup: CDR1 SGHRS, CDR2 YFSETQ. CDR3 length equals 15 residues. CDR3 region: CASSSFSGSSDTQYF. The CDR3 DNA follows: TGCGCCAGCAGCTCCTTTAGCGGGAGTTCAGATACGCAGTATTTT.

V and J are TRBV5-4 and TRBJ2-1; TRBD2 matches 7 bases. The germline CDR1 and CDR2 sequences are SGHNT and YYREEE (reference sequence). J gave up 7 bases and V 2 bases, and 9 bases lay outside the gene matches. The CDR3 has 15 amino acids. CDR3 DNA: TGTGCCAGCAGCTTTTCCCGGACTAGGGGAAATGAGCAGTTCTTC. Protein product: CASSFSRTRGNEQFF.

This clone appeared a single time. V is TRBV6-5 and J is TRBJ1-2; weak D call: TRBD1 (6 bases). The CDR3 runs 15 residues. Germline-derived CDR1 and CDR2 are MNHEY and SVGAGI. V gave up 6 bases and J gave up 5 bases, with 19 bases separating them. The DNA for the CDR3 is TGTGCCAGCAGCCCCGTCTTGGACAGCAGATATGGCTACACCTTC. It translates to CASSPVLDSRYGYTF.

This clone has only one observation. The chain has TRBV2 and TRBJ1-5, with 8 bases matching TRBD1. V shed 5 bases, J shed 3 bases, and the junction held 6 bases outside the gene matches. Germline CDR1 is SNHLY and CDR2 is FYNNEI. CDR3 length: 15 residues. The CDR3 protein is CASSQQGENNQPQHF. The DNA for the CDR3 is TGTGCCAGCAGTCAACAGGGGGAGAACAATCAGCCCCAGCATTTT.

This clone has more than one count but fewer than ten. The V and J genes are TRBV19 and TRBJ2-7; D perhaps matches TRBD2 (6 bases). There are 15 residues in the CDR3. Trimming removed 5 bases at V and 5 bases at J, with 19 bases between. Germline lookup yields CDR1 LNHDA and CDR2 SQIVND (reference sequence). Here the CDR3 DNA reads TGTGCCAGTAGTCTCCCCTGGGCGGGAAGTGACGAGCAGTACTTC. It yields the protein CASSLPWAGSDEQYF. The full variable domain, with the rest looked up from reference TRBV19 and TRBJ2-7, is DGGITQSPKYLFRKEGQNVTLSCEQNLNHDAMYWYRQDPGQGLRLIYYSQIVNDFQKGDIAEGYSVSREKKESFPLTVTSAQKNPTAFYLCASSLPWAGSDEQYFGPGTRLTVT.

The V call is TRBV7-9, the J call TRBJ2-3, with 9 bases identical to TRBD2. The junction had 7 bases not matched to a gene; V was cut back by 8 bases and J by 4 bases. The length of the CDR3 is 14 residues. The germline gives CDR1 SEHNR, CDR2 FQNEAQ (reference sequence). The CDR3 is CASELAGYPDTQYF. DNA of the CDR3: TGTGCCAGCGAGCTAGCGGGATATCCAGATACGCAGTATTTT.

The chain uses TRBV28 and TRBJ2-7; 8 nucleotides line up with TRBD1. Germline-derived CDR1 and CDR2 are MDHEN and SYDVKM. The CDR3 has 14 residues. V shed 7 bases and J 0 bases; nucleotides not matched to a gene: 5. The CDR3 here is CASNRQGSSYEQYF. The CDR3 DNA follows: TGTGCCAGCAACCGACAGGGGAGCTCCTACGAGCAGTACTTC.